Each of the 9 T cell receptor beta chains below was sequenced from the same sample in a study of CD8 T cells in Susac syndrome. An amount of RNA that ranged from roughly 0.5 to 1 ug was reverse transcribed with random hexamers. TCRdb fed the immunoSEQ multiplex PCR reads into MiXCR, producing one record per CDR3 protein. The sample holds 100,000 to 150,000 distinct CDR3 sequences, approximately 95% seen once. The sample comprised CD8+ T cells from PBMCs. Source of these receptors: a human donor with multiple sclerosis.

This clonotype has only one observation. The V gene is TRBV30, the J gene TRBJ1-5, with a weak D call TRBD1 (6 bases). Germline CDR1 is GTSNPN and CDR2 is SVGIG (reference sequence). The CDR3 has 12 residues. The ends were cut back, 5 bases at V and 4 bases at J, with 9 bases in the middle. CDR3: CAWSQGNQPQHF. The CDR3 bases are TGTGCCTGGTCACAGGGTAATCAGCCCCAGCATTTT.

The chain recombines TRBV7-6 with TRBJ1-4; 12 bases line up with TRBD1. This CDR3 comprises 14 residues. V lost 5 bases, J lost 8 bases, and 3 bases stayed unmatched. Germline loops: CDR1 SGHVS, CDR2 FNYEAQ. For the CDR3, the DNA is TGTGCCAGCAGCGGGACAGGGGGCAACGAAAAACTGTTTTTT. It encodes CASSGTGGNEKLFF.

The CDR3 reads CASTSFSDRACYEQYV. The CDR3 nucleotides read TGTGCCAGCACCTCCTTCTCGGACAGGGCGTGCTACGAGCAGTACGTC. The chain employs TRBV3-1 and TRBJ2-7; TRBD1 aligns across 8 bases. V dropped 7 bases and J dropped 3; count of bases not matched to a gene: 14. This CDR3 contains 16 residues. From germline, CDR1 is LGHDT and CDR2 YNNKEL (reference sequence).

This clonotype was observed a few times. J is TRBJ1-2 and V is TRBV6-1, with D perhaps TRBD1 (5 bases). V was cut by 5 bases and J by 7 bases, with 20 bases left in between. CDR1 and CDR2 from the germline V gene are MNHNS and SASEGT. The CDR3 totals 15 residues. The CDR3 coding sequence is TGTGCCAGCAGTCCCGGGGCAGGGTCACGGCGTGGCTACACCTTC. As protein: CASSPGAGSRRGYTF.

V usage is TRBV4-1 and J usage is TRBJ2-1; D might be TRBD1 or TRBD2, each matching 5 bases. The CDR3 is 16 amino acids. Deletions cut 4 bases from V and 2 bases from J, with 15 bases between. The V gene's germline CDR1 is MGHRA and CDR2 YSYEKL. In DNA, the CDR3 is TGCGCCAGCAGCCTTCTTTGGGACCCAGCCTACAATGAGCAGTTCTTC. Protein sequence: CASSLLWDPAYNEQFF.

The J gene is TRBJ2-1, the V gene TRBV7-3; TRBD1 matches 9 bases. CDR3 length equals 16 residues. The germline V gene encodes CDR1 SGHTA and CDR2 FQGTGA. With V trimmed by 3 bases and J by 3 bases, 6 bases remained unmatched. DNA of the CDR3: TGTGCCAGCAGCTTGACAGGGGGGTCGGACTACAATGAGCAGTTCTTC. Protein: CASSLTGGSDYNEQFF.

This chain joins TRBV15 and TRBJ1-3; tentatively, D is TRBD1 (6 bases). The CDR3 extends over 14 amino acids. V was clipped by 0 bases and J by 4 bases, with 7 bases between them. In germline, CDR1 is LNHNV, CDR2 YYDKDF (reference sequence). CDR3 sequence: CATSRDTGGNTIYF. DNA of the CDR3: TGTGCCACCAGCAGAGACACAGGGGGAAACACCATATATTTT.

The CDR3 DNA reads TGTGCCAGCAGTTTCTCGGCAGCCCGGGCTCAGCCCCAGCATTTT. It codes for CASSFSAARAQPQHF. The chain carries TRBV28 and TRBJ1-5, with D hard to call. CDR3 length equals 15 residues. Per germline, CDR1 MDHEN and CDR2 SYDVKM. V was trimmed by 3 bases and J by 6 bases, leaving 15 bases between them.

Only a few counts were recorded for this clonotype. This chain connects TRBV7-2 to TRBJ1-4; tentative D call: TRBD1 (5 bases). V lost 5 bases and J lost 3, with 13 bases in between. Germline loops: CDR1 SGHTA, CDR2 FQGNSA. The CDR3 sequence is 15 residues long. The CDR3 region has the DNA TGTGCCAGCAGCCCCGGGGGTGGGGCTAATGAAAAACTGTTTTTT. Translating gives CASSPGGGANEKLFF.